This TCR beta chain was sequenced during a study of T-cell reconstitution after alpha-beta-depleted transplantation in children. Preparing the TCRbeta library involved the use of unique molecular identifiers. TCRdb ran MiXCR on the PCR reads and lists one entry per CDR3 protein. There are 420,000 or so distinct CDR3 sequences in the sample; about 11% occur only once, and roughly 5% lies in the top ten. This CDR3 spans 13 amino acids. CDR1 is SGHRS and CDR2 is YFSETQ in the germline V gene. V gave up 5 bases and J gave up 1 base, with 9 bases separating them. The V call is TRBV5-1, the J call TRBJ1-1; D gene ambiguous. The receptor comes from a human donor who donated a stem cell graft to a child with acute myeloid leukemia. The specimen comprised PBMCs from the stem cell graft donor, sampled from the stem cell graft. CDR3 protein: CASSNGGNTEAFF. CDR3 coding DNA: TGCGCCAGCAGTAATGGTGGGAACACTGAAGCTTTCTTT.